The text below deals with one T cell receptor (beta chain). The sample comes from a study of blood T cell repertoires in COVID-19. Across the study: Sites in the United States, Italy and Spain provided acute and convalescent COVID-19 samples. Sources were T cells, B-cell-depleted T cells, or PBMCs; the material itself was cDNA or gDNA.

Patients from Seattle were sampled longitudinally, starting during active infection. Germline CDR1 reads MDHEN; CDR2 reads SYDVKM. This CDR3 comprises 14 residues. The V segment lost 8 bases and the J segment 0 bases; nucleotides outside the gene matches: 7. Original processing methods: The authors estimated nucleated cell counts from reference gene primer amplification. Profiling relied on immunoSEQ multiplex PCR, and the TCRdb table lists in-frame clones only, not all of them. D and trimming come from the DNA, and the V and J calls and clone size come from that table. The sample comprises 240,000 or so clones, 75% to 85% of which are singletons, and 6.5% to 9.5% rests with the top ten.

The receptor was isolated from an elderly woman with COVID-19, enrolled during active disease. The sample comprised peripheral blood. The chain combines TRBV28 with TRBJ2-7; 7 bases agree with TRBD1. The CDR3 DNA reads TGTGCCAGCCGAGGGGGCCTTACCTCCTACGAGCAGTACTTC. It yields the protein CASRGGLTSYEQYF.